Following are 19 T cell receptor beta chains from one sample sequenced in a study of T cells in women clearing cervical HPV infection. The method was immunoSEQ multiplex PCR; TCRdb's version includes in-frame clones alone and lacks a portion of them. The sample totals around 15,000 clones; its top ten clones hold roughly a tenth. The specimen sequenced was blood buffy coat. The receptors originated from a woman aged 18 to 75 with a cervical HPV16 infection that either progressed to CIN3+ or cleared (not recorded which).

Concerning this clone itself: Read sequence stops 3 residues before the CDR3 end, and the germline J gene provides the missing end. The rearrangement uses TRBV30 and TRBJ1-5; D is uncertain. The CDR3 extends over 15 amino acids. Germline values: CDR1 GTSNPN, CDR2 SVGIG (reference sequence). Trimming removed 3 bases at V and 1 base at J, with 13 bases between. CDR3 DNA (partial): TGTGCCTGGAGGCCGGCGGGTAGGAGCAATCAGCCC. Translated, it gives CAWRPAGRSNQP. The complete CDR3 sequence is CAWRPAGRSNQPQHF.

Regarding this clone: From the germline J gene comes the end of the CDR3, since the read stops 3 residues before it. The gene calls are TRBV18 and TRBJ1-2; no reliable D call. The CDR3 consists of 16 residues. Germline CDR1 and CDR2: KGHSH and LQKENI. Trimming removed 6 bases at V and 4 bases at J, with 21 bases between. CDR3 DNA (partial): TGTGCCAGCTCGCAAGCGGCCGGGCCATTTCTCTATGGC. The encoded protein is CASSQAAGPFLYG. The whole CDR3 protein reads CASSQAAGPFLYGYTF.

For this clone: The CDR3 end lies 3 residues beyond the end of the read and is filled in from the germline J gene. The genes are TRBV2 and TRBJ1-1; 9 bases align to TRBD1. V lost 4 bases and J lost 4; bases outside the gene matches: 10. This CDR3 contains 16 residues. Looked up from germline, CDR1 is SNHLY and CDR2 is FYNNEI. Here the CDR3 reads CASSVEKGDRVTEAFF. The sequenced part of the CDR3 DNA is TGTGCCAGCAGTGTAGAAAAAGGGGACAGGGTCACTGAA.

As concerns this clone: The read falls 3 residues short of the CDR3 end, and the missing part is taken from the germline J gene. The V gene is TRBV27, the J gene TRBJ2-1; a weak D match, TRBD1 (6 bases). The ends were cut back, 6 bases at V and 3 bases at J, with 9 bases in the middle. CDR3 length: 13 amino acids. CDR1 is MNHEY and CDR2 is SMNVEV in the germline V gene (reference sequence). The part of the CDR3 DNA that was read is TGTGCCAGCAGCTACAGGGTCTACAATGAG. This sequence encodes CASSYRVYNE. The complete CDR3 protein is CASSYRVYNEQFF.

As regards this clone: From the germline J gene comes the end of the CDR3, since the read stops 3 residues before it. The V and J genes are TRBV19 and TRBJ2-3; 10 bases line up with TRBD1. With V trimmed by 10 bases and J by 5 bases, 6 bases remained unmatched. The germline CDR1 and CDR2 sequences are LNHDA and SQIVND (reference sequence). The CDR3 consists of 13 residues. The CDR3 reads CATRDRGGDTQYF. CDR3 DNA (partial): TGTGCCACCCGGGACAGGGGTGGAGATACG. Full variable domain (missing parts from reference TRBV19 and TRBJ2-3): DGGITQSPKYLFRKEGQNVTLSCEQNLNHDAMYWYRQDPGQGLRLIYYSQIVNDFQKGDIAEGYSVSREKKESFPLTVTSAQKNPTAFYLCATRDRGGDTQYFGPGTRLTVL.

Turning to this clone: The read halts 3 residues ahead of the CDR3 end, with the missing end drawn from the germline J gene. The J gene is TRBJ1-1, the V gene TRBV11-2; a possible D gene is TRBD1 (5 bases). CDR1 is SGHAT and CDR2 is FQNNGV in the germline V gene. Trimming stripped 2 bases from V and 5 bases from J, with 9 bases between. This CDR3 contains 13 residues. The CDR3 region is CASSLLTGTEAFF. The sequenced part of the CDR3 DNA is TGTGCCAGCAGCTTACTTACAGGAACTGAA.

Concerning this clone itself: The CDR3 end falls 3 residues outside the read, so it is completed with the germline J gene. The J gene is TRBJ2-3, the V gene TRBV20-1, with 14 bases identical to TRBD2. Germline V gene sequence: CDR1 DFQATT, CDR2 SNEGSKA (reference sequence). This CDR3 region has 18 residues. Trimming removed 4 bases from V and 0 bases from J; junction bases left unmatched: 9. The sequenced CDR3 bases are TGCAGTGCTACCGGGACTAGCGGGGGTGTGTCTAGCACAGATACG. As protein: CSATGTSGGVSSTDT. The CDR3 reads in full as CSATGTSGGVSSTDTQYF.

In regard to this clone: The sequenced fragment ends 3 residues before the CDR3 boundary, so the rest is inferred from the germline J gene. The chain combines TRBV5-6 with TRBJ1-1; the D is unclear. There are 14 residues in the CDR3. Trimming left V 0 bases short and J 1 base short, with 7 bases between. Germline lookup yields CDR1 SGHDT and CDR2 YYEEEE. This chain's CDR3 is CASSLGPGNTEAFF. CDR3 DNA (partial): TGTGCCAGCAGCTTGGGCCCAGGGAACACTGAA. Drawing the rest from reference TRBV5-6 and TRBJ1-1, the complete variable domain is DAGVTQSPTHLIKTRGQQVTLRCSPKSGHDTVSWYQQALGQGPQFIFQYYEEEERQRGNFPDRFSGHQFPNYSSELNVNALLLGDSALYLCASSLGPGNTEAFFGQGTRLTVV.

Details on this clone: The missing CDR3 end, 3 residues past where the read stops, is filled in from the germline J gene. The chain has TRBV19 and TRBJ2-7, with D maybe TRBD1 (6 bases). V was shortened by 0 bases and J by 4 bases, with 10 bases between the two germline ends. The CDR3 sequence is 14 residues long. Germline V gene data show CDR1 as LNHDA and CDR2 as SQIVND (reference sequence). This chain's CDR3 is CASSIDTGNYEQYF. The CDR3 DNA, read in part, is TGTGCCAGTAGTATAGATACAGGGAATTACGAG.

Notes on this clone: The CDR3 extends 3 residues past the end of the read, so its final part is completed from the germline J gene. J is TRBJ1-1 and V is TRBV2, with D unclear. The CDR3 is made up of 12 amino acids. Germline V gene lookup returns CDR1 SNHLY and CDR2 FYNNEI. CDR3 bases read: TGTGCCAGCAGTGCCGGGCGGGCCGAA. Amino acids: CASSAGRAE. The CDR3, in full, reads CASSAGRAEAFF.

CDR3 loop: CASRQGTAGELFF. The part of the CDR3 DNA that was read is TGCGCCAGTCGACAGGGTACCGCCGGGGAG. V gene TRBV10-1 combines with J gene TRBJ2-2; 7 positions agree with TRBD1. The read terminates 3 residues before the CDR3 end, so the remaining end is supplied by the germline J gene. V shed 9 bases and J 6 bases; nucleotides not matched to a gene: 7. Germline V CDR1 and CDR2: WNHNN, SYGVQD (reference sequence). This CDR3 comprises 13 residues.

A note on this clone: The read ends 3 residues early relative to the CDR3; the germline J gene fills the gap. J is TRBJ2-7 and V is TRBV10-2; D possibly corresponds to TRBD1 (6 bases). There are 16 residues in the CDR3. Trimming shortened V by 6 bases and J by 1 base, and 19 bases separated the two germline ends. Germline CDR1 and CDR2: WSHSY and SAAADI. The CDR3 protein is CASRQGGGGGSYEQYF. CDR3 DNA (partial): TGCGCCAGCAGGCAGGGTGGGGGCGGAGGATCCTACGAG.

A word on this clone: The read is 3 residues too short to cover the CDR3 end, so that end is filled in from the germline J gene. The chain employs TRBV30 and TRBJ1-5, with TRBD1 as a possible D gene (6 bases). Looked up from germline, CDR1 is GTSNPN and CDR2 is SVGIG (reference sequence). The CDR3 totals 13 residues. V was clipped by 1 base and J by 2 bases, with 6 bases between them. The sequenced part of the CDR3 DNA is TGTGCCTGGAGTGGACAGGGCAATCAGCCC. Translated, it gives CAWSGQGNQP. The CDR3 reads in full as CAWSGQGNQPQHF. Based on the CDR3 plus reference TRBV30 and TRBJ1-5, the full variable domain is SQTIHQWPATLVQPVGSPLSLECTVEGTSNPNLYWYRQAAGRGLQLLFYSVGIGQISSEVPQNLSASRPQDRQFILSSKKLLLSDSGFYLCAWSGQGNQPQHFGDGTRLSIL.

This chain's CDR3 is CASSQDQVAGYGYTF. The DNA read from the CDR3 is TGTGCCAGCAGCCAAGATCAGGTGGCGGGGTATGGC. The chain employs TRBV3-1 (or the pseudogene TRBV3-2) and TRBJ1-2; D call uncertain. From the germline J gene comes the end of the CDR3, since the read stops 3 residues before it. This CDR3 has 15 residues. CDR1 and CDR2 (germline): LGHDT, YNNKEL (reference sequence). Trimming stripped 0 bases from V and 5 bases from J, with 13 bases between.

About this clone itself: The DNA ends 3 residues before the CDR3 does, and the rest of the CDR3 is filled in from the germline J gene. The V and J genes are TRBV20-1 and TRBJ1-2; 7 nucleotides match TRBD1. There are 14 residues in the CDR3. J lost 2 bases, V lost 4 bases, and 7 bases had no gene match. Germline V gene sequence: CDR1 DFQATT, CDR2 SNEGSKA (reference sequence). CDR3 amino acids: CSAIGQVLNYGYTF. CDR3 DNA, as far as it was read: TGCAGTGCTATTGGACAGGTCCTAAACTATGGC.

CDR3 bases read: TGTGCCAGCAGCGGCCCCGTATTCGGGACAGGGAATGAG. Amino acid sequence: CASSGPVFGTGNE. In full, the CDR3 reads CASSGPVFGTGNEQFF. This chain uses TRBV5-4 with TRBJ2-1; 9 nucleotides align to TRBD1. The CDR3 end is not reached by the read, which stops 3 residues before it; the germline J gene fills it in. Germline V gene lookup returns CDR1 SGHNT and CDR2 YYREEE (reference sequence). V lost 4 bases, J lost 7 bases, and 12 bases stayed unmatched. The CDR3 extends over 16 amino acids.

This clone ranks as medium-sized in terms of frequency. The read terminates 3 residues ahead of where the CDR3 ends, so the germline J gene completes it. The chain carries TRBV29-1 and TRBJ2-2, with D tentatively TRBD2 (5 bases). The length of the CDR3 is 14 residues. V was pared by 5 bases and J by 6 bases, with 16 bases between. The germline gives CDR1 SQVTM, CDR2 ANQGSEA. The DNA read from the CDR3 is TGCAGCGTTTTCGGGGAAAATTTTTCCGGGGAG. Protein sequence: CSVFGENFSGE. The CDR3 reads in full as CSVFGENFSGELFF.

On this clone itself: The sequenced fragment ends 3 residues before the CDR3 boundary, so the rest is inferred from the germline J gene. This chain connects TRBV29-1 to TRBJ2-2; TRBD1 is a possible D gene (5 bases). Germline V gives CDR1 SQVTM, CDR2 ANQGSEA. The ends were cut back, 4 bases at V and 2 bases at J, with 14 bases in the middle. The CDR3 extends over 15 amino acids. CDR3 amino acids: CSVGGSEFNTGELFF. The covered CDR3 bases are TGCAGCGTTGGGGGCAGCGAATTCAACACCGGGGAG.

In the case of this clone: The read falls 3 residues short of the CDR3 end, and the missing part is taken from the germline J gene. The chain combines TRBV18 with TRBJ1-6; D possibly corresponds to TRBD1 (6 bases). Germline assignment: CDR1 KGHSH and CDR2 LQKENI. This CDR3 region has 15 residues. Trimming left V 6 bases short and J 5 bases short, with 14 bases between. CDR3 DNA, as far as it was read: TGTGCCAGCTCTCCGGACAGAACGAATAATTCACCC. Its translation is CASSPDRTNNSP. The entire CDR3 is CASSPDRTNNSPLHF.